One and the same sample provided the 7 T cell receptor beta chains below, sequenced in a study of blood T cells in healthy people across ages. A second PCR, run for roughly 7 to 11 cycles, used a sample-barcoded 5' primer plus a J-beta primer mix. TCRdb called the 5' RACE reads again in MiXCR, with one record for every CDR3 protein. The sample holds roughly 2 million distinct CDR3 sequences; around 48% are singletons and the top ten take around 2.1%. Sequencing used blood. These receptor sequences come from a middle-aged woman in good health.

The chain uses TRBV20-1 and TRBJ1-6, with 7 bases lining up with TRBD1. The CDR3 loop spans 13 amino acids. Germline CDR1 reads DFQATT; CDR2 reads SNEGSKA (reference sequence). V lost 5 bases and J lost 8; bases outside the gene matches: 6. CDR3 sequence: CSARTGNYSPLHF. DNA of the CDR3: TGCAGTGCTCGGACAGGAAATTATTCACCCCTCCACTTT.

Written as DNA, the CDR3 is TGTGCCAGCAGTTTTGGGTGGGGGTGTCGGGACAGGGATTATGGGACCCAGTACTTC. This codes for CASSFGWGCRDRDYGTQYF. The J gene is TRBJ2-7, the V gene TRBV28; 9 nucleotides match TRBD1. The J call may be mistaken, given a closer DNA end match to TRBJ2-5. The CDR3 runs to 19 residues. Germline CDR1 reads MDHEN; CDR2 reads SYDVKM.

V gene TRBV9 combines with J gene TRBJ2-6; TRBD1 aligns across 9 bases. Trimming at V came to 3 bases and at J to 3 bases, leaving 7 bases not matched to a gene. This CDR3 comprises 17 residues. Germline lookup yields CDR1 SGDLS and CDR2 YYNGEE. The CDR3 coding sequence is TGTGCCAGCAGCGGTGACAGGGGGTCCGGTGGGGCCAACGTCCTGACTTTC. This encodes CASSGDRGSGGANVLTF.

CDR3 sequence (DNA): TGTGCCACCAGTGATGAATGGGTGAAAACCCAGTACTTC. Translating it yields CATSDEWVKTQYF. The genes are TRBV24-1 and TRBJ2-5; D remains ambiguous. This CDR3 has 13 residues. V gave up 3 bases and J gave up 8 bases, with 12 bases separating them. Germline V gives CDR1 KGHDR, CDR2 SFDVKD.

This clonotype has more than one count but fewer than ten. The chain combines TRBV6-5 with TRBJ1-6; D is undetermined. Germline CDR1 MNHEY, CDR2 SVGAGI. V shed 3 bases and J shed 9 bases, with 12 bases lying between them. The CDR3 length is 14 residues. Here the CDR3 reads CASSYGRLSSPLHF. CDR3 coding DNA: TGTGCCAGCAGTTATGGCAGGCTCTCTTCACCCCTCCACTTT.

J is TRBJ2-7 and V is TRBV6-2 or TRBV6-3, with D perhaps matching TRBD2 (5 bases). The germline gives CDR1 MNHEY, CDR2 SVGEGT. V lost 7 bases, J lost 12 bases, and 19 bases lay in between. CDR3 size: 12 residues. The CDR3, as DNA: TGTGCCAGCACCCTGACGTCGGGGATTTGGTACTTC. It codes for CASTLTSGIWYF.

This clonotype was picked up a small number of times. The chain links TRBV6-2 or TRBV6-3 to TRBJ2-7, with TRBD1 identical over 9 bases. V lost 8 bases, J lost 2 bases, and 7 bases stayed unmatched. Germline CDR1 MNHEY, CDR2 SVGEGT. CDR3 length equals 14 residues. The CDR3 reads CASREQGAPYEQYF. The CDR3 DNA reads TGTGCCAGCCGGGAACAGGGGGCACCCTACGAGCAGTACTTC.